These 5 T cell receptor beta chains were all obtained from the same sample, sequenced in a study of T cell responses to AZD1222 COVID-19 vaccine. Repertoires were generated with immunoSEQ multiplex PCR, while TCRdb's copy carries only in-frame clones and drops some. The data hold 150,000 to 200,000 clones, with 85% to 90% observed a single time. Sequencing used peripheral blood, obtained 28 days after the second AZD1222 dose. The origin of the receptors is an adult who received the AZD1222 COVID-19 vaccine.

V usage is TRBV7-9 and J usage is TRBJ2-1; D is undetermined. V dropped 4 bases and J dropped 10 bases, with 20 bases sitting between them. The germline CDR1 and CDR2 sequences are SEHNR and FQNEAQ (reference sequence). The CDR3 contains 15 residues. CDR3 nucleotides: TGTGCCAGCAGCTATAGACTCCCCCTCCGGGTGGAGCAGTTCTTC. Protein: CASSYRLPLRVEQFF.

This clone came up once. The chain recombines TRBV5-5 with TRBJ1-2, with D perhaps TRBD1 (6 bases). The CDR3 contains 12 residues. V lost 5 bases to trimming and J lost 7 bases, with 12 bases between them. CDR1 SGHKS and CDR2 YYEKEE come from the germline V gene (reference sequence). The DNA of the CDR3 is TGTGCCAGCAGTCTGAGGGGGATTGGCTACACCTTC. Translating gives CASSLRGIGYTF.

V and J are TRBV19 and TRBJ2-7, with a tentative D call TRBD1 (7 bases). The CDR3 runs 15 residues. From germline, CDR1 is LNHDA and CDR2 SQIVND (reference sequence). V was clipped by 3 bases and J by 2 bases, with 14 bases between them. The CDR3, as DNA: TGTGCCAGTAGTATTGCGGGACAGTCCACCTACGAGCAGTACTTC. This sequence encodes CASSIAGQSTYEQYF.

J is TRBJ1-3 and V is TRBV3-1 (or the pseudogene TRBV3-2), with D possibly being TRBD1 (5 bases). CDR3 length: 15 residues. The germline CDR1 and CDR2 sequences are LGHDT and YNNKEL (reference sequence). Trimming removed 4 bases from V and 7 bases from J, with 17 bases in between. The CDR3 nucleotides are TGTGCCAGCAGCCGACCTGGGACCGGGAGGAACACCATATATTTT. It is translated as CASSRPGTGRNTIYF.

This clone appeared a single time. The chain links TRBV11-1 to TRBJ2-2; D not resolved. In germline, CDR1 is SGHAT, CDR2 FQDESV (reference sequence). This CDR3 contains 15 residues. V was clipped by 4 bases and J by 0 bases, with 9 bases between them. The CDR3 is CASSSQVANTGELFF. The DNA of the CDR3 is TGTGCCAGCAGCTCCCAGGTCGCGAACACCGGGGAGCTGTTTTTT.